The rows below give T cell receptor beta chains drawn from one sample of a study of CD8 T cells in ankylosing spondylitis. One entry per CDR3 protein, called by TCRdb with MiXCR from the 5' RACE reads. The repertoire holds hundreds of thousands of distinct CDR3 sequences, with 20% to 25% as singletons. The sample was blood, either unsorted or a sorted T cell fraction (not recorded which). These receptor sequences come from a male donor with ankylosing spondylitis or in good health (not recorded which). The CDR3 runs from the conserved cysteine through the conserved F or W. The order of the fields is V gene, clone size, D gene, J gene, CDR3 length, CDR3 DNA, CDR3 protein. The D gene is left open where the match is weak. Rows may omit the clone size; those that give it use once, few, many or a size class.

V gene: TRBV5-1
clone size: few
D gene: .
J gene: TRBJ2-3
CDR3 length: 14
CDR3 DNA: TGCGCCAGCAGCTTGTTCCAGCCCGCAGATACGCAGTATTTT
CDR3 protein: CASSLFQPADTQYF

V gene: TRBV9
clone size: .
D gene: TRBD1
J gene: TRBJ2-3
CDR3 length: 15
CDR3 DNA: TGTGCCAGCAGCGACTGGGACAGGGAGTTAGATACGCAGTATTTT
CDR3 protein: CASSDWDRELDTQYF

V gene: TRBV20-1
clone size: .
D gene: .
J gene: TRBJ2-2
CDR3 length: 15
CDR3 DNA: TGCAGTGCTAGAGTAGGCCGCCGGTACACCGGGGAGCTGTTTTTT
CDR3 protein: CSARVGRRYTGELFF

V gene: TRBV27
clone size: many
D gene: .
J gene: TRBJ2-7
CDR3 length: 13
CDR3 DNA: TGTGCCAGCAGTTTCACTAGCTCCTACGAGCAGTACTTC
CDR3 protein: CASSFTSSYEQYF

V gene: TRBV20-1
clone size: .
D gene: .
J gene: TRBJ2-7
CDR3 length: 15
CDR3 DNA: TGCAGTGCTAGAGATTGGGTTGGGTCCAACTACGAGCAGTACTTC
CDR3 protein: CSARDWVGSNYEQYF

V gene: TRBV12-3/TRBV12-4
clone size: .
D gene: TRBD2
J gene: TRBJ2-2
CDR3 length: 16
CDR3 DNA: TGTGCCAGCAGGGGGTGGGTAGCGGGGGGCACCGGGGAGCTGTTTTTT
CDR3 protein: CASRGWVAGGTGELFF

V gene: TRBV6-2/TRBV6-3
clone size: .
D gene: .
J gene: TRBJ2-3
CDR3 length: 18
CDR3 DNA: TGTGCCAGCAGTTACGACGTCGGAGGAGCAACTAGCACAGATACGCAGTATTTT
CDR3 protein: CASSYDVGGATSTDTQYF

V gene: TRBV6-1
clone size: few
D gene: .
J gene: TRBJ2-7
CDR3 length: 13
CDR3 DNA: TGTGCCAGCACGGACATGTTCCCCAACGAGCAGTACTTC
CDR3 protein: CASTDMFPNEQYF

V gene: TRBV20-1
clone size: few
D gene: .
J gene: TRBJ2-7
CDR3 length: 15
CDR3 DNA: TGCAGTGCTAGAGTTTTGGACGGATCGTCCTACGAGCAGTACTTC
CDR3 protein: CSARVLDGSSYEQYF

V gene: TRBV7-9
clone size: once
D gene: .
J gene: TRBJ2-2
CDR3 length: 15
CDR3 DNA: TGTGCCAGCAGCCAACCCAAGGGGAACACCGGGGAGCTGTTTTTT
CDR3 protein: CASSQPKGNTGELFF

V gene: TRBV5-1
clone size: .
D gene: .
J gene: TRBJ2-7
CDR3 length: 14
CDR3 DNA: TGCGCCAGCAGCTTGCTATCCCTAGTTGACGAGCAGTACTTC
CDR3 protein: CASSLLSLVDEQYF

V gene: TRBV12-3/TRBV12-4
clone size: .
D gene: .
J gene: TRBJ2-7
CDR3 length: 12
CDR3 DNA: TGTGCCAGCAGTTTATACAGGGACGAGCAGTACTTC
CDR3 protein: CASSLYRDEQYF

V gene: TRBV6-2/TRBV6-3
clone size: .
D gene: TRBD2
J gene: TRBJ2-7
CDR3 length: 17
CDR3 DNA: TGTGCCAGCAGTTACTCACGAGCGGGGGGGACGACCTACGAGCAGTACTTC
CDR3 protein: CASSYSRAGGTTYEQYF

V gene: TRBV2
clone size: few
D gene: .
J gene: TRBJ1-1
CDR3 length: 12
CDR3 DNA: TGTGCCAGCAGTGAAGTGAACACTGAAGCTTTCTTT
CDR3 protein: CASSEVNTEAFF

V gene: TRBV29-1
clone size: .
D gene: .
J gene: TRBJ2-1
CDR3 length: 13
CDR3 DNA: TGCAGCGTCTCCAGGGAGTCCTACAATGAGCAGTTCTTC
CDR3 protein: CSVSRESYNEQFF

V gene: TRBV4-1
clone size: few
D gene: TRBD2
J gene: TRBJ2-3
CDR3 length: 15
CDR3 DNA: TGCGCCAGCAGCCAGATAGCGGGGAGCACAGATACGCAGTATTTT
CDR3 protein: CASSQIAGSTDTQYF

V gene: TRBV9
clone size: .
D gene: TRBD1
J gene: TRBJ2-2
CDR3 length: 14
CDR3 DNA: TGTGCCAGCTCGGACAGGGTGATTGGGGGGGAGCTGTTTTTT
CDR3 protein: CASSDRVIGGELFF

V gene: TRBV7-9
clone size: .
D gene: .
J gene: TRBJ2-1
CDR3 length: 15
CDR3 DNA: TGTGCCAGCAGCTTAGCGGAAACAGCCTACAATGAGCAGTTCTTC
CDR3 protein: CASSLAETAYNEQFF

V gene: TRBV20-1
clone size: .
D gene: TRBD2
J gene: TRBJ2-7
CDR3 length: 13
CDR3 DNA: TGCAGCGCGACCGGGACTAGTGTCTACGAGCAGTACTTC
CDR3 protein: CSATGTSVYEQYF

V gene: TRBV6-1
clone size: .
D gene: TRBD1
J gene: TRBJ2-5
CDR3 length: 16
CDR3 DNA: TGTGCCAGCAGTAATCTAGCCGGGACAGGGGGCGAGACCCAGTACTTC
CDR3 protein: CASSNLAGTGGETQYF

V gene: TRBV5-1
clone size: few
D gene: .
J gene: TRBJ2-1
CDR3 length: 11
CDR3 DNA: TGCGCCAGCAGCTTGGGTGGACTACTGTTCTTC
CDR3 protein: CASSLGGLLFF

V gene: TRBV6-5
clone size: .
D gene: .
J gene: TRBJ2-7
CDR3 length: 14
CDR3 DNA: TGTGCCAGCAGTTACGGGGGACCTCACTACGAGCAGTACTTC
CDR3 protein: CASSYGGPHYEQYF